What follows is one TCR beta chain and its context. The antigen is not known. Produced via immunoSEQ multiplex PCR; TCRdb's table is partial and in-frame only. The data contain approximately 77,000 clones, 92% of them singletons. Germline V gene lookup returns CDR1 SGHTA and CDR2 FQGNSA. V was pared by 5 bases and J by 7 bases, with 2 bases of the junction left unmatched. The length of the CDR3 is 15 residues. The source of the sample is a study of OX40 agonist ivuxolimab in advanced cancers. General observations from the study: Among the lowest levels of clonal expansion were found in partial responders at 0.1-3.0 mg/kg.

The sequencing used CD4+ or CD8+ T cells sorted from blood, collected in a trial of the OX40 agonist ivuxolimab. This receptor was taken from an adult with an advanced solid tumor such as melanoma, head and neck, liver or kidney cancer. The chain has TRBV7-2 and TRBJ2-1; 16 positions agree with TRBD2. The CDR3 DNA reads TGTGCCAGCAGCCAGGGACTAGCGGGGGGGAATGAGCAGTTCTTC. Its protein is CASSQGLAGGNEQFF. The complete variable domain, with remaining parts taken from reference TRBV7-2 and TRBJ2-1, reads GAGVSQSPSNKVTEKGKDVELRCDPISGHTALYWYRQSLGQGLEFLIYFQGNSAPDKSGLPSDRFSAERTGGSVSTLTIQRTQQEDSAVYLCASSQGLAGGNEQFFGPGTRLTVL.